This T cell receptor beta chain was profiled in a study of Ad26.COV2.S vaccination and SARS-CoV-2 variants (dated by TCRdb to the early 2020s). General notes on the study: Donors in the vaccine arm were drawn from COV1001, a multicentre, randomized, double-blind, placebo-controlled phase I-IIa trial testing Ad26.COV2.S in healthy adults. The TCR-sequenced set comprised approximately 32 samples: around 20 Ad26.COV2.S vaccine recipients, 5 placebo recipients and 8 SARS-CoV-2 convalescent individuals. TCRbeta repertoire sequencing served as the tool for gauging how specific and how broad the SARS-CoV-2-reactive T cell receptors were following Ad26.COV2.S vaccination. Trial participants were randomized into five groups of five: low-dose or high-dose Ad26.COV2.S given once or twice, or placebo on both occasions. Blinding of investigators to trial group allocation was maintained during experiments and outcome assessment. Ad26.COV2.S was administered intramuscularly at a dose of 5x10^10 or 1x10^11 viral particles, either as one shot or as two shots given 56 days apart.

The immunoSEQ Assay was used to sequence TCRbeta CDR3 regions. After extraction, genomic DNA underwent amplification by bias-controlled multiplex PCR, followed by high-throughput sequencing. The authors processed their data as follows. Collapsing and filtering of sequences were performed to quantify the absolute abundance of each unique TCRbeta CDR3 region. T cell fraction was estimated by normalizing TCRbeta template counts to usable DNA, which was measured by amplifying reference genes present in all nucleated cells. Repertoire TCRs were annotated as SARS-CoV-2-specific by exact matching of V gene, CDR3 amino acid sequence and J gene to a known reactive TCR set. MIRA supplied the reference SARS-CoV-2 TCR set, which was filtered for enrichment in COVID-19-positive ImmuneCODE repertoires so that public or cross-reactive TCRs were removed. Using the MIRA antigens, annotated TCRs were further analysed by specific ORF or by position within an ORF. Breadth was defined as annotated unique rearrangements over total unique productive rearrangements; depth was the summed frequency of those rearrangements. Two-sided Wilcoxon rank-sum tests were applied when comparing TCR breadth between groups. TCRdb stores this immuneACCESS table with in-frame sequences only. Part of the clones is absent; in the studies checked, under half of the shortfall reflects unresolved V genes, and no reason is known for the rest. The DNA was the basis for D and trimming; V, J and clone size are from that table. The sample profile shows approximately 300,000 clones; roughly 86% of them were found once. The top ten hold approximately 2% of the sample.

This clone appeared a single time. There is no known antigen for this receptor. No much larger clone exists at a distance of one base, and base qualities are not known. There are 14 amino acids in the CDR3, from cysteine to phenylalanine inclusive. This entry keeps only the CDR3 DNA: 42 bases, framed from base 1. Between the V and J ends, shortened by 4 bases and 2 bases respectively, the junction contains 9 bases. The germline V gene encodes CDR1 ENHRY and CDR2 SYGVKD. What the study reported, not specific to this receptor: Ad26.COV2.S recipients had higher spike-specific TCR breadth than placebo recipients (P = 0.0014). Comparable non-spike TCR breadth was observed between vaccine and placebo recipients, consistent with only spike being contained in the vaccine. The authors noted that the TCR breadth and depth analyses may have underestimated total T cell responses. After vaccination, substantial breadth of spike-specific CD8+ and CD4+ T cell responses was reported. The study lacked the statistical power to compare responses across vaccine doses or regimens.

Read against the paper, the sample's treatment or condition label means: roughly 18 received Ad26.COV2.S at low or high dose, single or two shots; 5 received placebo; per-sample allocation not given. Repertoires of vaccine and placebo recipients were sequenced from samples collected on day 63 after the first injection. In Cohort 1b, 20 to 25 adults aged 18-55 years were enrolled at a single site in Boston, USA, between 29 July and 7 August 2020. As a vaccine, Ad26.COV2.S was a replication-incompetent adenovirus type 26 vector that expressed a prefusion-stabilized SARS-CoV-2 spike protein derived from the original Wuhan strain.

The sample here was peripheral blood, taken in a trial of Ad26.COV2.S vaccine versus placebo. The sequence was collected from a person aged 18-65 years who received the Ad26.COV2.S COVID-19 vaccine or a placebo. In this chain, TRBV10-3 is recombined with TRBJ2-1, with the D gene not confidently named. The encoded CDR3 is CAISAPEPYNEQFF. The sequenced DNA: TGTGCCATCAGTGCCCCAGAACCCTACAATGAGCAGTTCTTC.